The rows below give T cell receptor beta chains drawn from one sample of a study of human T cells and chemical hapten exposure. TCRdb re-called the RACE reads through MiXCR, storing one row per CDR3 protein. Found here are around 92,000 distinct CDR3 sequences, about 10% of them singletons; the top ten hold about 3.1%. The sequencing here drew on whole blood, taken in connection with sensitization to the hapten diphenylcyclopropenone (DPC). These receptors were collected from a woman aged 55-70 years with alopecia areata. Some clones in this sample may be carry-over from other donors' samples. The CDR3 runs from the conserved cysteine through the conserved F or W. Each record gives: V gene, J gene, CDR3 length, clone size, D gene, CDR3 DNA, CDR3 protein. D genes are given only for firm matches. The size entry is marked missing in some rows and otherwise reads once, few, many or a size class.

V gene: TRBV6-5
J gene: TRBJ1-2
CDR3 length: 12
clone size: many
D gene: NA
CDR3 DNA: TGTGCCACCAACGGAAATAACTATGGCTACACCTTC
CDR3 protein: CATNGNNYGYTF

V gene: TRBV5-1
J gene: TRBJ1-1
CDR3 length: 14
clone size: many
D gene: NA
CDR3 DNA: TGCGCCAGCAGCCCTGGCCACGCCAACACTGAAGCTTTCTTT
CDR3 protein: CASSPGHANTEAFF

V gene: TRBV10-3
J gene: TRBJ2-5
CDR3 length: 18
clone size: many
D gene: TRBD1
CDR3 DNA: TGTGCCATCAGTGACAGGGGGATAGCCAGAATAAGGCAAGAGACCCAGTACTTC
CDR3 protein: CAISDRGIARIRQETQYF

V gene: TRBV18
J gene: TRBJ2-7
CDR3 length: 15
clone size: few
D gene: NA
CDR3 DNA: TGTGCCAGCTCACCAGGATCTACAGGTGTCTACGAGCAGTACTTC
CDR3 protein: CASSPGSTGVYEQYF

V gene: TRBV6-1
J gene: TRBJ2-7
CDR3 length: 14
clone size: NA
D gene: NA
CDR3 DNA: TGTGCCAGCAGCGAACCGTGGGGAACGCTGGGGCAGTACTTC
CDR3 protein: CASSEPWGTLGQYF

V gene: TRBV10-3
J gene: TRBJ1-2
CDR3 length: 15
clone size: NA
D gene: NA
CDR3 DNA: TGTGCCATCTTAAGAACAACAGGGTCTAACTATGGCTACACCTTC
CDR3 protein: CAILRTTGSNYGYTF

V gene: TRBV7-6
J gene: TRBJ1-1
CDR3 length: 15
clone size: many
D gene: NA
CDR3 DNA: TGTGCCAGCAGCTTATCAGGGGCGCTTGACACTGAAGCTTTCTTT
CDR3 protein: CASSLSGALDTEAFF

V gene: TRBV3-1
J gene: TRBJ2-5
CDR3 length: 17
clone size: few
D gene: TRBD2
CDR3 DNA: TGTGCCAGCAGCCGATATAGCGGGGGGGCTACCCAAGAGACCCAGTACTTC
CDR3 protein: CASSRYSGGATQETQYF

V gene: TRBV2
J gene: TRBJ2-2
CDR3 length: 13
clone size: many
D gene: NA
CDR3 DNA: TGTGCCAGCAGTGGCTTGACTACCGGGGAGCTGTTTTTT
CDR3 protein: CASSGLTTGELFF

V gene: TRBV10-3
J gene: TRBJ1-5
CDR3 length: 16
clone size: few
D gene: TRBD1
CDR3 DNA: TGTGCCATCAGTCCAGGGACAGGGGGTCGCAATCAGCCCCAGCATTTT
CDR3 protein: CAISPGTGGRNQPQHF

V gene: TRBV6-6
J gene: TRBJ2-7
CDR3 length: 13
clone size: NA
D gene: TRBD2
CDR3 DNA: TGTGCCAGCACCCCGCCCGGGGGGTACGAGCAGTACTTC
CDR3 protein: CASTPPGGYEQYF

V gene: TRBV5-1
J gene: TRBJ2-3
CDR3 length: 15
clone size: many
D gene: TRBD1
CDR3 DNA: TGCGCCAGCAGCCGGGGACAGGGGGCGACAGATACGCAGTATTTT
CDR3 protein: CASSRGQGATDTQYF

V gene: TRBV20-1
J gene: TRBJ2-1
CDR3 length: 15
clone size: many
D gene: NA
CDR3 DNA: TGCAGTGCTAGAGGTCCGAGGACTCCTTACAATGAGCAGTTCTTC
CDR3 protein: CSARGPRTPYNEQFF

V gene: TRBV12-3/TRBV12-4
J gene: TRBJ1-2
CDR3 length: 12
clone size: few
D gene: NA
CDR3 DNA: TGTGCCAGCAGTTTATCGAACTATGGCTACACCTTC
CDR3 protein: CASSLSNYGYTF

V gene: TRBV29-1
J gene: TRBJ1-1
CDR3 length: 13
clone size: NA
D gene: NA
CDR3 DNA: TGCAGCATAATACAGGGTTTTGGCACTGAAGCTTTCTTT
CDR3 protein: CSIIQGFGTEAFF

V gene: TRBV18
J gene: TRBJ1-1
CDR3 length: 16
clone size: many
D gene: NA
CDR3 DNA: TGTGCCAGCTCACCACCGGGACGGGGAAGGGAAACTGAAGCTTTCTTT
CDR3 protein: CASSPPGRGRETEAFF

V gene: TRBV3-1
J gene: TRBJ1-3
CDR3 length: 16
clone size: many
D gene: NA
CDR3 DNA: TGTGCCAGCAGCCAAGTCGGGGACGCCACTGGAAACACCATATATTTT
CDR3 protein: CASSQVGDATGNTIYF

V gene: TRBV30
J gene: TRBJ2-3
CDR3 length: 11
clone size: many
D gene: TRBD2
CDR3 DNA: TGTGCCTGGAGTGCGGGGACTAAGCAGTATTTT
CDR3 protein: CAWSAGTKQYF

V gene: TRBV6-1
J gene: TRBJ1-5
CDR3 length: 10
clone size: many
D gene: NA
CDR3 DNA: TGTGCGAACCTAGGGCAGCCCCAGCATTTT
CDR3 protein: CANLGQPQHF

V gene: TRBV6-5
J gene: TRBJ2-7
CDR3 length: 13
clone size: NA
D gene: NA
CDR3 DNA: TGTGCCAGCAGGCCTGAGGCTCGGTACGAGCAGTACTTC
CDR3 protein: CASRPEARYEQYF

V gene: TRBV3-1
J gene: TRBJ2-5
CDR3 length: 16
clone size: many
D gene: TRBD2
CDR3 DNA: TGTGCCAGCAGCCTAAGGACTAGCGGGGGAGGAGAGACCCAGTACTTC
CDR3 protein: CASSLRTSGGGETQYF

V gene: TRBV3-1
J gene: TRBJ2-2
CDR3 length: 15
clone size: many
D gene: NA
CDR3 DNA: TGTGCCAGCAGCCAAGATTGGAGACTAGCCGGGGAGCTGTTTTTT
CDR3 protein: CASSQDWRLAGELFF

V gene: TRBV7-9
J gene: TRBJ2-3
CDR3 length: 11
clone size: few
D gene: NA
CDR3 DNA: TGTGCCAGCAGCTCCCCTCTTACGCAGTATTTT
CDR3 protein: CASSSPLTQYF

V gene: TRBV5-1
J gene: TRBJ2-7
CDR3 length: 15
clone size: many
D gene: TRBD2
CDR3 DNA: TGCGCCAGCAGCTCCCTGGGCGGGGGGGTCGACGAGCAGTACTTC
CDR3 protein: CASSSLGGGVDEQYF

V gene: TRBV12-3/TRBV12-4
J gene: TRBJ1-6
CDR3 length: 14
clone size: many
D gene: NA
CDR3 DNA: TGTGCCAGCAGTTTTGCAGGGGCAGGGTCACCCCTCCACTTT
CDR3 protein: CASSFAGAGSPLHF

V gene: TRBV6-4
J gene: TRBJ2-5
CDR3 length: 10
clone size: many
D gene: NA
CDR3 DNA: TGTGCCATTACTCAAGAGACCCAGTACTTC
CDR3 protein: CAITQETQYF

V gene: TRBV11-2
J gene: TRBJ2-7
CDR3 length: 16
clone size: NA
D gene: NA
CDR3 DNA: TGTGCCAGCAGCTTTATAGGCGGGACAGCCAGTTTAGAGCAGTACTTC
CDR3 protein: CASSFIGGTASLEQYF

V gene: TRBV12-3/TRBV12-4
J gene: TRBJ1-6
CDR3 length: 14
clone size: many
D gene: NA
CDR3 DNA: TGTGCCAGCAGTTTAGTCACAGGGAATTCACCCCTCCACTTT
CDR3 protein: CASSLVTGNSPLHF

V gene: TRBV6-2/TRBV6-3
J gene: TRBJ2-7
CDR3 length: 14
clone size: many
D gene: TRBD1
CDR3 DNA: TGTGCCAGCAGTTGGGACAGGTCGGTTGGATATGTGTACTTC
CDR3 protein: CASSWDRSVGYVYF

V gene: TRBV9
J gene: TRBJ1-2
CDR3 length: 14
clone size: many
D gene: NA
CDR3 DNA: TGTGCCAGCAGCACAACTACAAGCGGCTATGGCTACACCTTC
CDR3 protein: CASSTTTSGYGYTF

V gene: TRBV7-9
J gene: TRBJ2-5
CDR3 length: 12
clone size: many
D gene: NA
CDR3 DNA: TGTGCCAGCAGCTTAGGTCTCGAGACCCAGTACTTC
CDR3 protein: CASSLGLETQYF

V gene: TRBV29-1
J gene: TRBJ2-4
CDR3 length: 17
clone size: many
D gene: NA
CDR3 DNA: TGCAGCGTTGACGGGGAGTTGGGGGATCTAGCCAAAAACATTCAGTACTTC
CDR3 protein: CSVDGELGDLAKNIQYF

V gene: TRBV20-1
J gene: TRBJ2-1
CDR3 length: 15
clone size: many
D gene: NA
CDR3 DNA: TGCAGTGCTCCCCTACCAGCGGAGCCCTCCGTCGAGCAGTTCTTC
CDR3 protein: CSAPLPAEPSVEQFF

V gene: TRBV5-5
J gene: TRBJ1-1
CDR3 length: 14
clone size: many
D gene: NA
CDR3 DNA: TGTGCCAGCAGCTTGGCTGTGGGGGCGACTGAAGCTTTCTTT
CDR3 protein: CASSLAVGATEAFF

V gene: TRBV6-5
J gene: TRBJ1-6
CDR3 length: 13
clone size: many
D gene: NA
CDR3 DNA: TGTGCCAGCAGTTACTTTTATAATTCACCCCTCCACTTT
CDR3 protein: CASSYFYNSPLHF

V gene: TRBV12-3/TRBV12-4
J gene: TRBJ2-7
CDR3 length: 12
clone size: many
D gene: NA
CDR3 DNA: TGTGCCAGCAGCCAAAGCTTCTACGAGCAGTACTTC
CDR3 protein: CASSQSFYEQYF

V gene: TRBV18
J gene: TRBJ1-2
CDR3 length: 13
clone size: NA
D gene: TRBD1
CDR3 DNA: TGTGCCAGCTCGGGGACAGACTTCTATGGCTACACCTTC
CDR3 protein: CASSGTDFYGYTF

V gene: TRBV27
J gene: TRBJ2-2
CDR3 length: 12
clone size: NA
D gene: NA
CDR3 DNA: TGTGCCAGCAGTTTTATGGGAGGGGAGCTGTTTTTT
CDR3 protein: CASSFMGGELFF

V gene: TRBV6-5
J gene: TRBJ1-6
CDR3 length: 16
clone size: many
D gene: NA
CDR3 DNA: TGTGCCAGCAGTAGGACAGCCAATTACCCGAATTCACCCCTCCACTTT
CDR3 protein: CASSRTANYPNSPLHF

V gene: TRBV11-2
J gene: TRBJ2-6
CDR3 length: 17
clone size: few
D gene: NA
CDR3 DNA: TGTGCCAGCAGCTTAGAACAGGCTTACTCTGGGGCCAACGTCCTGACTTTC
CDR3 protein: CASSLEQAYSGANVLTF

V gene: TRBV7-9
J gene: TRBJ2-3
CDR3 length: 12
clone size: many
D gene: NA
CDR3 DNA: TGTGCCAGCAGCACAGAGGCTTATACGCAGTATTTT
CDR3 protein: CASSTEAYTQYF

V gene: TRBV3-1
J gene: TRBJ1-2
CDR3 length: 11
clone size: NA
D gene: NA
CDR3 DNA: TGTGCCAGCAGCCAAGCTGGTGGCTACACCTTC
CDR3 protein: CASSQAGGYTF

V gene: TRBV5-1
J gene: TRBJ2-1
CDR3 length: 15
clone size: many
D gene: NA
CDR3 DNA: TGCGCCAGCAGCCCGGAGACAGGCTCCTACAATGAGCAGTTCTTC
CDR3 protein: CASSPETGSYNEQFF

V gene: TRBV5-1
J gene: TRBJ1-3
CDR3 length: 14
clone size: NA
D gene: NA
CDR3 DNA: TGCGCCAGCAGCTGGCAGGACTCTGGAAACACCATATATTTT
CDR3 protein: CASSWQDSGNTIYF

V gene: TRBV6-1
J gene: TRBJ2-1
CDR3 length: 15
clone size: NA
D gene: TRBD2
CDR3 DNA: TGTGCCAGCAGCGAGGGCGGGGGGGCTTACAATGAGCAGTTCTTC
CDR3 protein: CASSEGGGAYNEQFF

V gene: TRBV11-2
J gene: TRBJ2-1
CDR3 length: 15
clone size: NA
D gene: TRBD1
CDR3 DNA: TGTGCCAGCAGCCGAAACAGGGGGCAGATATATGAGCAGTTCTTC
CDR3 protein: CASSRNRGQIYEQFF

V gene: TRBV6-5
J gene: TRBJ2-7
CDR3 length: 15
clone size: many
D gene: NA
CDR3 DNA: TGTGCCAGCAGTTACTCGGCAGCCGGCTCCTACGAGCAGTACTTC
CDR3 protein: CASSYSAAGSYEQYF

V gene: TRBV30
J gene: TRBJ2-7
CDR3 length: 14
clone size: many
D gene: NA
CDR3 DNA: TGTGCCTGGAGCACCGGCCTCACTGCGGCCGAGCAGTACTTC
CDR3 protein: CAWSTGLTAAEQYF

V gene: TRBV4-2
J gene: TRBJ2-3
CDR3 length: 17
clone size: many
D gene: NA
CDR3 DNA: TGTGCCAGCAGCCAAGGGGGAAGTTTTCCTAGCACAGATACGCAGTATTTT
CDR3 protein: CASSQGGSFPSTDTQYF

V gene: TRBV4-2
J gene: TRBJ2-7
CDR3 length: 14
clone size: many
D gene: NA
CDR3 DNA: TGTGCCAGCAGCCAAGATAGGGGATACTACGAGCAGTACTTC
CDR3 protein: CASSQDRGYYEQYF

V gene: TRBV21-1
J gene: TRBJ2-5
CDR3 length: 13
clone size: few
D gene: NA
CDR3 DNA: TGTGCCGCCCCCGACCCCGGCCAAGAGACCCAGTACTTC
CDR3 protein: CAAPDPGQETQYF

V gene: TRBV7-3
J gene: TRBJ1-1
CDR3 length: 17
clone size: many
D gene: NA
CDR3 DNA: TGTGCCAGCAGCTTAATGAGGGACTTGGGATTGAACACTGAAGCTTTCTTT
CDR3 protein: CASSLMRDLGLNTEAFF

V gene: TRBV10-3
J gene: TRBJ2-3
CDR3 length: 16
clone size: many
D gene: NA
CDR3 DNA: TGTGCCATCAGGGCAAATAGTGGCGGATTGGCAGATACGCAGTATTTT
CDR3 protein: CAIRANSGGLADTQYF